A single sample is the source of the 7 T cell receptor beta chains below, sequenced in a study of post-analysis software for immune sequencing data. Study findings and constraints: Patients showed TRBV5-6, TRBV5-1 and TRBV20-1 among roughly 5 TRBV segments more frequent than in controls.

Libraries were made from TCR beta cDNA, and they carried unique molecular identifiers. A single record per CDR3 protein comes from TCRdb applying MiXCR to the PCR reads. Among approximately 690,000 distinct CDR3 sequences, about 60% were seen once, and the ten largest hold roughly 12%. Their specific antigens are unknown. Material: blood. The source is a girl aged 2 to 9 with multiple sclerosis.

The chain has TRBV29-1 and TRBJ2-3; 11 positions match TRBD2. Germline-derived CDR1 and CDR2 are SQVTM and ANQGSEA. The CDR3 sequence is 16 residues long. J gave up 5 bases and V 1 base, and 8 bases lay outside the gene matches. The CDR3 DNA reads TGCAGCGTTGAAGGCCAGACTAGCGGGATGGAAGATACGCAGTATTTT. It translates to CSVEGQTSGMEDTQYF.

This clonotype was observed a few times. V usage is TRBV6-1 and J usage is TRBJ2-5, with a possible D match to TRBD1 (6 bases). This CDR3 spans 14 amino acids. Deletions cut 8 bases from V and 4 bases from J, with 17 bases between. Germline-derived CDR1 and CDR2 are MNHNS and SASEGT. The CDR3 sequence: CASLNTGNSETQYF. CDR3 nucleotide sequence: TGTGCCAGCTTAAACACAGGGAATTCAGAGACCCAGTACTTC.

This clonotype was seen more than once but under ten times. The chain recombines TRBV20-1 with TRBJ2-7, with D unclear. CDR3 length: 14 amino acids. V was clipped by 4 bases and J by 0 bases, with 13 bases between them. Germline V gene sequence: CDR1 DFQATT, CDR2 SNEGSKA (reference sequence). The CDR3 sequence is CSAISTDFSYEQYF. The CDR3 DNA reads TGCAGTGCTATTTCTACCGACTTCTCCTACGAGCAGTACTTC.

In nucleotides, the CDR3 is TGCGCCAGCTATCGGGACACAAACCGACACAATGAGCAGTTCTTC. It yields the protein CASYRDTNRHNEQFF. The V and J genes are TRBV5-1 and TRBJ2-1; a weak D match, TRBD1 (6 bases). The CDR3 consists of 15 residues. Germline V gene lookup returns CDR1 SGHRS and CDR2 YFSETQ. Trimming took off 7 bases at V and 5 bases at J, with 19 bases between the two ends.

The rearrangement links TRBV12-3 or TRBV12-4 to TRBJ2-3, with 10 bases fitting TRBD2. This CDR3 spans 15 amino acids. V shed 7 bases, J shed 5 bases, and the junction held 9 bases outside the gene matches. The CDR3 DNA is TGTGCCAGCACCCCCGGGGCTAGCGGGAGAGATACGCAGTATTTT. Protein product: CASTPGASGRDTQYF.

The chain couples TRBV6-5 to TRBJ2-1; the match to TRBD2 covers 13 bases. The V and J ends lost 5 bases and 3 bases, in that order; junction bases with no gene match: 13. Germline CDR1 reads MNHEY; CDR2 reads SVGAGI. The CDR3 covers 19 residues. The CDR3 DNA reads TGTGCCAGCAGTCACCGACTAGCGGGGGGCCTATCTCTCTACAATGAGCAGTTCTTC. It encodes CASSHRLAGGLSLYNEQFF.

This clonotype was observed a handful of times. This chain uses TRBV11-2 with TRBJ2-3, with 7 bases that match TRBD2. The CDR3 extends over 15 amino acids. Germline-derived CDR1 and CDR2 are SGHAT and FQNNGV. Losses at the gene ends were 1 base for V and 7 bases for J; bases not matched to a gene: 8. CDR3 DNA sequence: TGTGCCAGCAGCTTAGCCCCGGGGGGACCTAATACGCAGTATTTT. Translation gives CASSLAPGGPNTQYF.